The clone carrying this TCR beta chain appeared a single time. Its antigen remains unknown. The data belong to a study of shared clonotypes between healthy human individuals. Those who donated, Caucasian adults without exception, all lived in Nashville, Tennessee. The study, taken as a whole, reports: Sequencing depth was a factor that was expected to affect clonotype sharing among donors. Naive subsets typically showed greater estimated richness than memory subsets.

Between the trimmed V and J ends, which lost 4 bases and 7 bases, there was a span of 23 bases. Germline values: CDR1 SGHAT, CDR2 FQNNGV. The CDR3 sequence is 16 residues long. Sequencing used immunoSEQ multiplex PCR; TCRdb keeps in-frame clones, though not all of them. The profile covers millions of clones, with 80% to 95% appearing a single time and 0.39% taken by the ten largest. The chain has TRBV11-2 and TRBJ2-7; maybe TRBD1 (6 bases). The sample comprised naive CD4+ T cells from PBMCs. Noted subset: CD45RA+ positively selected. The source is a young man in good health. Some clones in this sample may be carry-over from other donors' samples. The CDR3 reads CASSYKRGSSRLEQYF. The CDR3 DNA follows: TGTGCCAGCAGCTATAAAAGGGGGAGCAGTAGGTTGGAGCAGTACTTC. Full variable domain (rest looked up from reference TRBV11-2 and TRBJ2-7): EAGVAQSPRYKIIEKRQSVAFWCNPISGHATLYWYQQILGQGPKLLIQFQNNGVVDDSQLPKDRFSAERLKGVDSTLKIQPAKLEDSAVYLCASSYKRGSSRLEQYFGPGTRLTVT.